Sequencing of this T cell receptor (beta chain) was carried out in a study of OX40 agonist ivuxolimab in advanced cancers. Study as a whole: A history of anti-PD-1, anti-PD-L1 or anti-CTLA-4 therapy was acceptable, and 40% to 45% had some. Points from the study as a whole: There were, on average, more expanded clones in CD8+ T cells than in CD4+.

The V and J ends lost 5 bases and 2 bases respectively, with 12 bases between them. The germline V gene encodes CDR1 KGHSH and CDR2 LQKENI. The CDR3 consists of 14 residues. Only in-frame clones appear in the TCRdb table, and some are missing; sequencing was by immunoSEQ multiplex PCR. The sample yields about 78,000 clones, around 91% seen once. This clone has a handful of counts. Its target is not known. This TCR derives from an adult with an advanced solid tumor such as melanoma, head and neck, liver or kidney cancer. This rearrangement joins TRBV18 to TRBJ1-2; D is possibly TRBD1 (6 bases). The specimen comprised CD4+ or CD8+ T cells sorted from blood, sampled in a trial of the OX40 agonist ivuxolimab. The DNA of the CDR3 is TGTGCCAGCTCATCCCGGACAGAGAACTATGGCTACACCTTC. It specifies CASSSRTENYGYTF.